A single sample gave rise to the 7 T cell receptor beta chains below, sequenced in a study of T cell changes during pregnancy in multiple sclerosis. The table came from immunoSEQ multiplex PCR; TCRdb's copy has only in-frame clones and leaves some out. Of under 40,000 clones listed, approximately 91% were seen once; the top ten hold approximately 4.6%. The sequencing here drew on peripheral blood, taken in the second trimester of pregnancy. These receptors were obtained from a female donor in good health, enrolled as a control in a pregnancy study.

The table lists this clone with a count of one. This chain links TRBV5-5 with TRBJ1-5, with 8 bases aligning to TRBD1. Germline values: CDR1 SGHKS, CDR2 YYEKEE (reference sequence). The CDR3 covers 15 residues. V was clipped by 2 bases and J by 1 base; unmatched bases: 2. CDR3 DNA: TGTGCCAGCAGCTTCAGACAGGGGAGCAATCAGCCCCAGCATTTT. Amino acids: CASSFRQGSNQPQHF.

The chain has TRBV5-6 and TRBJ2-7; a weak D match, TRBD1 (6 bases). Germline V CDR1 and CDR2: SGHDT, YYEEEE. The CDR3 sequence is 13 residues long. V was clipped by 4 bases and J by 4 bases, with 12 bases between them. CDR3 nucleotides: TGTGCCAGCAGCCCCGCAGGGGCGTACGAGCAGTACTTC. This translates into CASSPAGAYEQYF.

Only one count was recorded for this clone. This chain links TRBV7-9 with TRBJ2-1; TRBD2 aligns across 11 bases. J was trimmed by 6 bases and V by 4 bases; bases with no gene match: 2. CDR3 length: 14 residues. Germline V CDR1 and CDR2: SEHNR, FQNEAQ (reference sequence). CDR3 bases: TGTGCCAGCAGCTATAGCGGGGGGGCCAATGAGCAGTTCTTC. Residues: CASSYSGGANEQFF.

Only a few counts were recorded for this clone. The chain combines TRBV6-1 with TRBJ2-1; maybe TRBD1 (5 bases). V lost 1 base, J lost 2 bases, and 6 bases lay in between. Per the germline V gene, CDR1 is MNHNS and CDR2 is SASEGT. The CDR3 is 14 amino acids. The CDR3 here is CASSEEGTYNEQFF. The CDR3 coding sequence is TGTGCCAGCAGTGAAGAGGGGACCTACAATGAGCAGTTCTTC.

The chain recombines TRBV5-1 with TRBJ2-5; unclear D gene. V was pared by 2 bases and J by 5 bases, with 10 bases between. In germline, CDR1 is SGHRS, CDR2 YFSETQ. The CDR3 has 13 residues. In DNA, the CDR3 is TGCGCCAGCAGCTTTTCGAGAACGGAGACCCAGTACTTC. This sequence encodes CASSFSRTETQYF.

The V gene is TRBV6-1, the J gene TRBJ1-1; D is ambiguous. The CDR3 sequence is 13 residues long. Trimming left V 0 bases short and J 5 bases short, with 7 bases between. Germline CDR1 and CDR2: MNHNS and SASEGT. The CDR3 DNA sequence: TGTGCCAGCAGTGAAGCGCGGGGAACTGAAGCTTTCTTT. This encodes CASSEARGTEAFF.

The chain couples TRBV14 to TRBJ1-2; TRBD1 might be the D (5 bases). Looked up from germline, CDR1 is SGHDN and CDR2 is FVKESK. CDR3 length equals 16 residues. V lost 1 base and J 0 bases, leaving 12 bases between the germline ends. CDR3: CASSQGPRGANYGYTF. DNA of the CDR3: TGTGCCAGCAGCCAAGGCCCAAGGGGTGCTAACTATGGCTACACCTTC.